A single TCR beta chain is shown here with its context. Its antigen is currently unknown. This table comes from immunoSEQ multiplex PCR, and its TCRdb copy is limited to in-frame clones, with some not included. The data contain around 140,000 clones, 75% to 95% of them seen just once; the ten biggest clones take up less than 1.1%. The sample belongs to a study of OX40 agonist ivuxolimab in advanced cancers. Study-level results: By week 6 at 0.1 to 3.0 mg/kg, blood CD4+ and CD8+ T cells had expanded clonally. At 0.1-3.0 mg/kg, partial responders had clonal expansion among the lowest observed.

CDR1 is MDHEN, CDR2 SYDVKM, per germline. J lost 2 bases, V lost 6 bases, and 0 bases had no gene match. The CDR3 loop spans 13 amino acids. The V gene is TRBV28, the J gene TRBJ1-3; 8 bases match TRBD1. The sequencing used CD4+ or CD8+ T cells sorted from blood, collected in a trial of the OX40 agonist ivuxolimab. This clonotype was sampled from an adult with an advanced solid tumor such as melanoma, head and neck, liver or kidney cancer. The CDR3 nucleotides read TGTGCCAGCAGCAGGGGGCCTGGAAACACCATATATTTT. Translating it yields CASSRGPGNTIYF.